The clone carrying this TCR beta chain was observed many times. Antigen unknown. Described time point: sample taken at primary tumor resection. The sample originates from a study of spatial heterogeneity in lung cancer. The CDR3 has 12 amino acids. The V gene's germline CDR1 is MNHNY and CDR2 SVGAGI (reference sequence). Trimming took 8 bases from V and 5 from J, leaving 12 bases between them. Study-wide results and limits: Mutation counts in tumors were tracked by counts of expanded intratumoral alpha and beta TCRs. Ubiquitous and regional expanded TCR counts mirrored ubiquitous and regional nonsynonymous mutation counts, respectively.

TCRdb itself ran the 5' RACE reads through MiXCR, one entry per CDR3 protein. Here the sample spans roughly 15,000 distinct CDR3 sequences, over 3.5% being singletons. The sample in question was lung tumor tissue, obtained at surgery. The receptor was derived from a female donor with early-stage non-small cell lung cancer. The gene calls are TRBV6-6 and TRBJ2-5; the D is unclear. The CDR3 DNA sequence: TGTGCCAGCGAAGCGAGGACGGAGACCCAGTACTTC. Protein product: CASEARTETQYF.